The rows below give T cell receptor beta chains drawn from one sample of a study of identical twins. One entry per CDR3 protein, called by TCRdb with MiXCR from the 5' RACE reads. The sample lists about 470,000 distinct CDR3 sequences, roughly a quarter occurring once. The same data also went into a second study, on T cells expressing NK-cell markers.

The sequenced sample was CD4+ T cells sorted from blood. The receptors stem from a woman aged 18-29 years in good health. CDR3s include the opening cysteine and the closing phenylalanine or tryptophan. D genes are given only for firm matches. Clone size is given for some rows only: seen once, a few or many times, or a class if the clone is expanded.

clone size	D gene	V gene	CDR3 length	J gene	CDR3 DNA	CDR3 protein
-	-	TRBV5-5	18	TRBJ2-5	TGTGCCAGCAGCTTGCGGCAACCGACAGGTTATGAAGGAGAGACCCAGTACTTC	CASSLRQPTGYEGETQYF
few	-	TRBV5-6	11	TRBJ2-5	TGTGCCAGCAGCCGGGGCCCGACCCAGTACTTC	CASSRGPTQYF
few	-	TRBV28	11	TRBJ2-7	TGTGCCAGCAGTTTGTTGCTACGTCAGTACTTC	CASSLLLRQYF
few	TRBD2	TRBV20-1	14	TRBJ2-3	TGCAGTGCTAGAGACGCGGGAGTAGCAGATACGCAGTATTTT	CSARDAGVADTQYF
-	-	TRBV7-6	15	TRBJ2-7	TGTGCCAGCCGAATGGTGGGGAGTAGGCCCTACGAGCAGTACTTC	CASRMVGSRPYEQYF
-	-	TRBV25-1	14	TRBJ1-1	TGTGCCAGCAGTGAACCAGGAGTCAACACTGAAGCTTTCTTT	CASSEPGVNTEAFF
few	-	TRBV20-1	13	TRBJ2-3	TGCAGTGCTAGCGGGGACGGCACAGATACGCAGTATTTT	CSASGDGTDTQYF
few	TRBD2	TRBV20-1	14	TRBJ2-7	TGCAGTGCTAGAGATTTGGCGGGAGTCCACGAGCAGTACTTC	CSARDLAGVHEQYF
-	TRBD2	TRBV11-2	15	TRBJ2-2	TGTGCCAGCAGCTTGGGGGGGATCCACACCGGGGAGCTGTTTTTT	CASSLGGIHTGELFF
few	-	TRBV9	16	TRBJ2-1	TGTGCCAGCACCTCCGGGCCCCTAAGATCCGGCCATGAGCAGTTCTTC	CASTSGPLRSGHEQFF
-	-	TRBV5-1	14	TRBJ2-3	TGCGCCAGCAGCTTGAGCCCAGGGGGGGATACGCAGTATTTT	CASSLSPGGDTQYF
few	-	TRBV7-2	12	TRBJ2-1	TGTGCCAGCAGCTTTACCTACAATGAGCAGTTCTTC	CASSFTYNEQFF
few	-	TRBV7-8	14	TRBJ2-7	TGTGCCAGCAGCTTATCAAGGTGGGACCACGAGCAGTACTTC	CASSLSRWDHEQYF
few	-	TRBV5-1	14	TRBJ1-4	TGCGCCAGCAGCCAGGATGCAACTAATGAAAAACTGTTTTTT	CASSQDATNEKLFF
-	TRBD1	TRBV5-1	14	TRBJ2-7	TGCGCCAGCAGCCCAGGACAGGGTATCTACGAGCAGTACTTC	CASSPGQGIYEQYF
many	-	TRBV20-1	11	TRBJ2-1	TGCAGTGCTCCTGACTTCCATGAGCAGTTCTTC	CSAPDFHEQFF
-	-	TRBV12-3/TRBV12-4	12	TRBJ2-1	TGTGCCAGCAGTTTATTCGGCAATGGGCAGTTCTTC	CASSLFGNGQFF
few	-	TRBV3-1	17	TRBJ1-6	TGTGCCAGCAGCCAAGAGTTGGGGGGCGGTAGTAATTCACCCCTCCACTTT	CASSQELGGGSNSPLHF
-	-	TRBV27	16	TRBJ1-1	TGTGCCAGCAGGCCGCTTACAACAGGGATCAACACTGAAGCTTTCTTT	CASRPLTTGINTEAFF
few	-	TRBV18	14	TRBJ2-5	TGTGCCAGCTCTCGCAATAGATTCCAAGAGACCCAGTACTTC	CASSRNRFQETQYF
-	-	TRBV20-1	15	TRBJ2-2	TGCAGTGCTAGAGATCGAAGCGGATACACCGGGGAGCTGTTTTTT	CSARDRSGYTGELFF
few	-	TRBV5-6	13	TRBJ1-5	TGTGCCAGCACGCAGGGCCCAAATCAGCCCCAGCATTTT	CASTQGPNQPQHF
-	-	TRBV5-1	16	TRBJ2-3	TGCGCCAGCAGCTCTGCTCGGGGGGCGGGCACAGATACGCAGTATTTT	CASSSARGAGTDTQYF
-	TRBD1	TRBV4-2	16	TRBJ2-7	TGTGCCAGCAGCCAAGCCTGGACAGGGAATTCTAACGAGCAGTACTTC	CASSQAWTGNSNEQYF
few	TRBD2	TRBV10-3	16	TRBJ2-5	TGTGCCATCAGGCTTGGTCTAGCGGGAATCGGAGAGACCCAGTACTTC	CAIRLGLAGIGETQYF
-	-	TRBV20-1	11	TRBJ2-4	TGCAGTGCTAGACGGGGGAACATTCAGTACTTC	CSARRGNIQYF
-	-	TRBV12-3/TRBV12-4	10	TRBJ1-2	TGTGCCAGCAGCGGGATCTTACCCCACTTC	CASSGILPHF
few	-	TRBV10-3	12	TRBJ1-1	TGTGCCGCCGAGGGAGCTGACACTGAAGCTTTCTTT	CAAEGADTEAFF
-	-	TRBV12-3/TRBV12-4	18	TRBJ2-1	TGTGCCAGCAGTTCGGGACAGGTCAGTTCTGCGGGAGGGCCGGAGCAGTTCTTC	CASSSGQVSSAGGPEQFF
few	-	TRBV20-1	14	TRBJ2-1	TGCAGTGCTTTCCCCGGGACTGTAGACAATGAGCAGTTCTTC	CSAFPGTVDNEQFF
many	-	TRBV5-5	15	TRBJ2-2	TGTGCCAGCAGCTTGTTATCGACAAACACCGGGGAGCTGTTTTTT	CASSLLSTNTGELFF
-	-	TRBV21-1	17	TRBJ2-1	TGTGCCAGCAACCAGGCGAGGGCCGGGACTTTGGAAAGGGAGCAGTTCTTC	CASNQARAGTLEREQFF
-	TRBD2	TRBV20-1	18	TRBJ2-1	TGCAGTGCTAGACGTGCAGTTAACGGCGGGAGTTTCTACAATGAGCAGTTCTTC	CSARRAVNGGSFYNEQFF
-	TRBD2	TRBV5-1	14	TRBJ2-7	TGCGCCAGCAGGGGGACTAGCCCGGGTGTCGAGCAGTACTTC	CASRGTSPGVEQYF
-	-	TRBV5-1	14	TRBJ1-5	TGCGCCAGCAGCTTCGGGGAGGTCAATCAGCCCCAGCATTTT	CASSFGEVNQPQHF
few	-	TRBV12-3/TRBV12-4	15	TRBJ2-7	TGTGCCAGCAGTTTAAGGGGCACAGGGCGGTACGAGCAGTACTTC	CASSLRGTGRYEQYF
-	TRBD1	TRBV20-1	16	TRBJ1-4	TGCAGTGCTATAGAGTCCCCAGGGGGGACTAATGAAAAACTGTTTTTT	CSAIESPGGTNEKLFF
few	-	TRBV5-1	16	TRBJ2-2	TGCGCCAGCAGCCCCCACCGGGACCAGTCAACCGGGGAGCTGTTTTTT	CASSPHRDQSTGELFF
few	-	TRBV6-6	12	TRBJ2-5	TGTGCCAGCAGTTCAGCATGGGAGACCCAGTACTTC	CASSSAWETQYF
-	-	TRBV6-5	13	TRBJ1-5	TGTGCCAGCAGTTCTAGTAGCAATCAGCCCCAGCATTTT	CASSSSSNQPQHF
-	-	TRBV12-3/TRBV12-4	11	TRBJ2-7	TGTGCCAGCAGTGAAGCGGGTTCGCAGTACTTC	CASSEAGSQYF
few	-	TRBV18	17	TRBJ1-2	TGTGCCAGCTCACCGCCAAGGGGGGCAGGCCTCTCCTATGGCTACACCTTC	CASSPPRGAGLSYGYTF
few	-	TRBV5-6	15	TRBJ2-5	TGTGCCAGCAGCTTGGCCAAGCCAGAACAAGAGACCCAGTACTTC	CASSLAKPEQETQYF
-	-	TRBV20-1	11	TRBJ2-7	TGCAGTGCTAGAGTGCGGGGTAAGCAGTACTTC	CSARVRGKQYF
few	TRBD2	TRBV7-9	17	TRBJ2-1	TGTGCCAGCAGCTTAGCTCGGGGGAAGCGGGGAAACAATGAGCAGTTCTTC	CASSLARGKRGNNEQFF
-	TRBD2	TRBV10-3	15	TRBJ2-7	TGTGCCGTCAAAGGAGGCGGGGGATCAACCTACGAGCAGTACTTC	CAVKGGGGSTYEQYF
-	-	TRBV7-9	15	TRBJ2-7	TGTGCCAGCAGCCTACTGGACACCCAGGTAGTCGGGCAGTACTTC	CASSLLDTQVVGQYF
-	-	TRBV20-1	13	TRBJ2-7	TGCAGTGCTAGAGATCTATGGTCCTACGAGCAGTACTTC	CSARDLWSYEQYF
-	-	TRBV29-1	12	TRBJ2-3	TGCAGCAGTGGGGGGAGCACAGATACGCAGTATTTT	CSSGGSTDTQYF
-	-	TRBV11-2	13	TRBJ1-2	TGTGCCAGCAGCTTACAGGGAAGGGATGGCTACACCTTC	CASSLQGRDGYTF
-	TRBD1	TRBV28	15	TRBJ1-1	TGTGCCAGCAGTCTTCAAACGCCGGGACAGACTGAAGCTTTCTTT	CASSLQTPGQTEAFF
few	TRBD2	TRBV29-1	12	TRBJ2-3	TGCAGCGTAGGCGGGAGTACAGATACGCAGTATTTT	CSVGGSTDTQYF
few	TRBD2	TRBV10-3	12	TRBJ2-1	TGTGCCATCAGTTTTACGGGAGGGGAGCAGTTCTTC	CAISFTGGEQFF
-	-	TRBV30	13	TRBJ1-2	TGTGCCTGGAGCGACAGCTTCTATAGTGGCTACACCTTC	CAWSDSFYSGYTF